The rows below give T cell receptor beta chains drawn from one sample of a study of metastatic and nonmetastatic thyroid tumors. TCRdb re-analyzed the PCR reads through MiXCR. Of 16,000 or so clones listed, approximately 24% are singletons. Specimen: tumor tissue. The receptors were sampled from a male donor with papillary thyroid cancer or a benign thyroid nodule (not recorded which). Some clones in this sample may be carry-over from other donors' samples. Both conserved end residues are part of each CDR3. The D gene is left open where the match is weak. Rows may omit the clone size; those that give it use once, few, many or a size class.

>NA|many|TRBJ2-7|TRBV9
CASSHGTTAYEQYF
TGTGCCAGCAGCCACGGGACAACCGCCTACGAGCAGTACTTC
>NA|many|TRBJ1-2|TRBV19
CASSRRGDYGYTF
TGTGCCAGTAGTCGTAGGGGAGACTATGGCTACACCTTC
>NA|NA|TRBJ1-2|TRBV6-1
CASRVERQTAYGYTF
TGTGCTAGCAGGGTTGAAAGGCAGACCGCTTATGGCTACACCTTC
>TRBD1|NA|TRBJ1-5|TRBV12-3/TRBV12-4
CASSRGQGSQPQHF
TGTGCCAGCAGCCGAGGACAGGGTAGTCAGCCCCAGCATTTT
>NA|NA|TRBJ2-7|TRBV6-1
CASSPLEGWAPYEQYF
TGTGCCAGCAGTCCCCTTGAGGGTTGGGCCCCCTACGAGCAGTACTTC
>NA|medium-sized|TRBJ2-1|TRBV12-3/TRBV12-4
CASSLIGERQFF
TGTGCCAGCAGTCTTATAGGGGAACGGCAGTTCTTC
>NA|many|TRBJ1-1|TRBV30
CAWSARHSGTGSLEAFF
TGTGCCTGGAGTGCCCGACATTCCGGGACTGGGAGCCTTGAAGCTTTCTTT
>NA|NA|TRBJ2-2|TRBV6-5
CASSYVEWGVELFF
TGTGCCAGCAGTTACGTCGAGTGGGGCGTGGAGCTGTTTTTT
>TRBD1|many|TRBJ2-7|TRBV7-8
CASSPPGTGDGEQYF
TGTGCCAGCAGCCCCCCCGGGACAGGGGACGGCGAGCAGTACTTC
>NA|many|TRBJ2-3|TRBV5-1
CASSFSYVGGSTDTQYF
TGCGCCAGCAGCTTTTCCTACGTTGGCGGAAGCACAGATACGCAGTATTTT